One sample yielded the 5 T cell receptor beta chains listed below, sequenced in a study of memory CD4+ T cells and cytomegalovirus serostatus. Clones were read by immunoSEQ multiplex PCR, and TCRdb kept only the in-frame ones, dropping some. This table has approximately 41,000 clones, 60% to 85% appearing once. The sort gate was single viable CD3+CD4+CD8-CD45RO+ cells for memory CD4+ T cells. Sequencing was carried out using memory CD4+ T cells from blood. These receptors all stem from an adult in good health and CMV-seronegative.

The CDR3 DNA is TGTGCCAGCAGTTCCCAGGACGGCTTTGAAGCTTTCTTT. It encodes CASSSQDGFEAFF. The J gene is TRBJ1-1, the V gene TRBV27; D gene uncertain. Trimming took 4 bases from V and 7 from J, leaving 13 bases between them. This CDR3 region has 13 residues. Germline lookup yields CDR1 MNHEY and CDR2 SMNVEV (reference sequence).

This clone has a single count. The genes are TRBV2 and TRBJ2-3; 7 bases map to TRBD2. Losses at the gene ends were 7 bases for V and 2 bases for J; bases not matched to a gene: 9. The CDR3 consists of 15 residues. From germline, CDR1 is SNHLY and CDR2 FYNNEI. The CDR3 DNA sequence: TGTGCCAGCATACCCCTAGCGGAAGACACAGATACGCAGTATTTT. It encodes CASIPLAEDTDTQYF.

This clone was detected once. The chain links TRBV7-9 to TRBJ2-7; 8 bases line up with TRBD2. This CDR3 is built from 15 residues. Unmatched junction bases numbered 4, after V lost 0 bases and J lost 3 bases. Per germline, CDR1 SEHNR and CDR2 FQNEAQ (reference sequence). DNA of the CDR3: TGTGCCAGCAGCTTAGCTGCGGGAGGACTCTACGAGCAGTACTTC. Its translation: CASSLAAGGLYEQYF.

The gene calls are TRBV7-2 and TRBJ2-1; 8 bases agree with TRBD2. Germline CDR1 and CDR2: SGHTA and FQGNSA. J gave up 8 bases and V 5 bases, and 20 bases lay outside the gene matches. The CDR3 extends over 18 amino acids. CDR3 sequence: CASSHPPKGREVKYEQFF. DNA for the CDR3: TGTGCCAGCAGCCATCCCCCCAAAGGGCGGGAGGTTAAATATGAGCAGTTCTTC.

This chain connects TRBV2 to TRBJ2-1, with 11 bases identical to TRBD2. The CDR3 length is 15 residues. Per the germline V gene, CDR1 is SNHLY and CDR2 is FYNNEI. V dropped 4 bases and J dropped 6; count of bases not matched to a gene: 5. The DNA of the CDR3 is TGTGCCAGCAGTGTATCGGGGACTAGCGGCAATGAGCAGTTCTTC. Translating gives CASSVSGTSGNEQFF.